The T cell receptor (beta chain) described here comes from a study of identical twins. Each cDNA held unique molecular identifiers, and template switching gave it a universal primer site. TCRdb redid the calling of the 5' RACE reads with MiXCR, one entry per CDR3 protein. There are about 520,000 distinct CDR3 sequences in the sample; about 20% occur only once, and around 0.9% lies in the top ten. This sample was shared with a second study, whose subject was T cells expressing NK-cell markers. According to that study: The eight sequenced donors comprised seven who were HCMV-seropositive and one who was seronegative. Evidence did not settle whether expanded NKG2C+ T cell clones targeted HCMV.

Sample: CD4+ T cells sorted from blood. This clonotype was obtained from a woman between 18 and 30 years old in good health.

CDR3 loop: CASSEKGGNNEQFF. In DNA, the CDR3 is TGTGCCAGCAGCGAGAAGGGAGGGAACAATGAGCAGTTCTTC. The V call is TRBV7-2, the J call TRBJ2-1; 7 bases align to TRBD2. Trimming removed 5 bases from V and 5 bases from J; junction bases left unmatched: 6. Looked up from germline, CDR1 is SGHTA and CDR2 is FQGNSA. The CDR3 extends over 14 amino acids.